This TCR beta chain was captured in a study of CXCR3-negative and CXCR3-positive naive CD8 T cells. The CDR3 has 13 residues. Germline assignment: CDR1 SGHKS and CDR2 YYEKEE (reference sequence). It was by 5' RACE with UMI labels that the TRB cDNA libraries were prepared. TCRdb re-called the 5' RACE reads and catalogs CDR3 proteins one per entry, DNA excluded. The table for this sample gives tens of thousands of distinct CDR3 sequences. Sequencing was done on a sample of naive CXCR3- CD8+ T cells from blood. Described subset: CD45RO-CCR7+CD27+CD95- naive CD8+ T cells lacking CXCR3 (TNR3-). The chain uses TRBV5-5 and TRBJ1-1. The receptor comes from a human donor in good health. Some clones in this sample may be carry-over from other donors' samples. CDR3 region: CASSLDLATEAFF.